These 10 T cell receptor beta chains were all obtained from the same sample, sequenced in a study of T cells expressing NK-cell markers. Reanalyzing the 5' RACE reads, TCRdb keeps one entry per CDR3 protein, without DNA. In all, the sample yields about 260,000 distinct CDR3 sequences. The specimen was blood T cells: a sorted CD56 or NKG2C T cell subset, CD4+ or CD8+ T cells, or bulk PBMC T cells (not recorded which). Source of these receptors: a man aged 18 to 29 in good health.

CDR3 sequence: CASSLGASGRRGELFF. This chain joins TRBV27 and TRBJ2-2; the TCRdb call, TRBD2, lacks DNA for checking. Germline CDR1 reads MNHEY; CDR2 reads SMNVEV (reference sequence). The CDR3 spans 16 residues.

The V call is TRBV20-1, the J call TRBJ1-6; lacking DNA, the TRBD1 call made by TCRdb goes unchecked. The CDR3 sequence is 14 residues long. CDR1 is DFQATT, CDR2 SNEGSKA, per germline (reference sequence). The CDR3 sequence is CSARTQGVGSPLHF.

V gene TRBV12-3 or TRBV12-4 combines with J gene TRBJ1-5. The CDR3 is made up of 15 amino acids. CDR3 loop: CASRIGRRGDQPQHF.

The chain recombines TRBV6-1 with TRBJ2-1; as DNA is missing, the TRBD1 call by TCRdb cannot be tested. This CDR3 is 13 amino acids long. Per germline, CDR1 MNHNS and CDR2 SASEGT. CDR3 sequence reads: CASSGQGLNEQFF.

The chain employs TRBV27 and TRBJ2-1; lacking DNA, the TRBD2 call made by TCRdb goes unchecked. Looked up from germline, CDR1 is MNHEY and CDR2 is SMNVEV (reference sequence). This CDR3 contains 15 residues. The CDR3 reads CASSLGRTTYNEQFF.

The chain has TRBV12-3 or TRBV12-4 and TRBJ2-5; TCRdb's D call of TRBD1 is untestable without DNA. This CDR3 spans 15 amino acids. Here the CDR3 reads CASSSQGAQEETQYF.

V gene TRBV2 combines with J gene TRBJ2-4; with no DNA, the TCRdb D assignment of TRBD1 cannot be verified. The CDR3 has 14 residues. Germline-derived CDR1 and CDR2 are SNHLY and FYNNEI. The CDR3 region is CASSERGAGNIQYF.

CDR3 amino acids: CASSLASQEKLFF. J is TRBJ1-4 and V is TRBV7-9. CDR3 length equals 13 residues. From germline, CDR1 is SEHNR and CDR2 FQNEAQ (reference sequence).

The CDR3 protein is CASSLGARDTEAFF. The chain combines TRBV12-3 or TRBV12-4 with TRBJ1-1; there is no DNA to check the TCRdb D call of TRBD1. This CDR3 is 14 amino acids long.

The rearrangement uses TRBV5-1 and TRBJ2-2; the TCRdb D gene call, TRBD1, has no DNA to confirm it. The CDR3 extends over 15 amino acids. Germline assignment: CDR1 SGHRS and CDR2 YFSETQ. CDR3 in amino acids: CASREETVNTGELFF.